The 26 T cell receptor beta chains in this list originate from one sample, sequenced in a study of response to subunit inactivated influenza vaccine. Each CDR3 protein gets one entry after TCRdb re-called the RT-PCR reads with MiXCR. The table lists 450,000 to 600,000 distinct CDR3 sequences, about 7.2% of them singletons. The source material was PBMCs from blood, sampled roughly 24 months after vaccination. These receptors originate from a man aged 50-75 years who received an inactivated influenza vaccine.

V usage is TRBV12-3 or TRBV12-4 and J usage is TRBJ1-2; D is uncertain. The CDR3 contains 14 residues. V lost 3 bases and J lost 0, with 8 bases in between. CDR3 loop: CASSFFPANYGYTF. The CDR3 DNA reads TGTGCCAGCAGTTTCTTCCCAGCTAACTATGGCTACACCTTC.

This clonotype was picked up many times. V usage is TRBV20-1 and J usage is TRBJ2-2, with 7 bases aligning to TRBD1. Unmatched junction bases numbered 5, after V lost 5 bases and J lost 2 bases. The CDR3 covers 14 residues. In germline, CDR1 is DFQATT, CDR2 SNEGSKA (reference sequence). The DNA for the CDR3 is TGCAGTGCTGCACAGGGGCCTAACACCGGGGAGCTGTTTTTT. Translation: CSAAQGPNTGELFF.

This clonotype was recorded a few times. This chain connects TRBV20-1 to TRBJ2-5; D is undetermined. Germline CDR1 reads DFQATT; CDR2 reads SNEGSKA (reference sequence). The CDR3 runs to 12 residues. Trimming pared 3 bases from V and 3 bases from J, leaving 8 bases between. The CDR3 reads CSASLGKETQYF. Written as DNA, the CDR3 is TGCAGTGCTAGTCTCGGCAAAGAGACCCAGTACTTC.

This clonotype was seen more than once but under ten times. This rearrangement joins TRBV4-1 to TRBJ2-3; weak D call: TRBD2 (5 bases). Trimming pared 0 bases from V and 2 bases from J, leaving 21 bases between. CDR1 MGHRA and CDR2 YSYEKL come from the germline V gene. CDR3 length: 19 residues. The CDR3 DNA is TGCGCCAGCAGCCAAGAACTCGCTAGCTCCTCTACTTTCACAGATACGCAGTATTTT. Translating it yields CASSQELASSSTFTDTQYF.

This clonotype appeared a few times. This rearrangement joins TRBV9 to TRBJ2-7, with a tentative D call TRBD1 (6 bases). Germline assignment: CDR1 SGDLS and CDR2 YYNGEE. The CDR3 is made up of 15 amino acids. Trimming removed 3 bases from V and 1 base from J, with 14 bases in between. The CDR3: CASSGQGIGSYEQYF. The CDR3 bases are TGTGCCAGCAGCGGTCAGGGGATTGGATCCTACGAGCAGTACTTC.

This clonotype was counted a few times. CDR3 protein: CSARKRERWTDTQYF. In DNA, the CDR3 is TGCAGTGCTAGGAAGCGGGAGAGGTGGACAGATACGCAGTATTTT. The chain couples TRBV20-1 to TRBJ2-3, with 8 bases identical to TRBD2. J gave up 3 bases and V 3 bases, and 8 bases lay outside the gene matches. The germline gives CDR1 DFQATT, CDR2 SNEGSKA (reference sequence). CDR3 length: 15 amino acids.

The chain carries TRBV2 and TRBJ2-1; TRBD1 matches at 7 bases. Germline V gene sequence: CDR1 SNHLY, CDR2 FYNNEI. The V segment lost 6 bases and the J segment 0 bases; nucleotides outside the gene matches: 5. The CDR3 consists of 15 residues. CDR3 bases: TGTGCCAGCAGGGTGGGGACAGCCTCCTACAATGAGCAGTTCTTC. It encodes CASRVGTASYNEQFF.

To note about this clonotype: This could be a read error, since a much larger clone is one nucleotide away. The chain employs TRBV6-2 or TRBV6-3 and TRBJ1-5; possible D gene TRBD1, 6 bases. CDR1 is MNHEY and CDR2 is SVGEGT in the germline V gene. The CDR3 is 14 amino acids. In DNA form, the CDR3 reads TGTGCCAGCGGTTCCTTGGGGGGCAAGCAGCCCCAGCATTTT. As protein: CASGSLGGKQPQHF.

The chain employs TRBV28 and TRBJ1-3; 7 positions match TRBD1. Germline V CDR1 and CDR2: MDHEN, SYDVKM. This CDR3 region has 15 residues. The trim removed 4 bases at V and 9 bases at J, leaving 12 bases unmatched. The CDR3 spells CASSSSGTAGGTIYF. The DNA for the CDR3 is TGTGCCAGCAGTTCCTCGGGGACAGCCGGTGGCACCATATATTTT.

This chain joins TRBV20-1 and TRBJ2-7, with D uncertain. Germline CDR1 DFQATT, CDR2 SNEGSKA (reference sequence). The CDR3 consists of 12 residues. V was cut by 3 bases and J by 3 bases, with 9 bases left in between. This CDR3 is CSARVERYEQYF. CDR3 nucleotides: TGCAGTGCTAGGGTCGAGCGCTACGAGCAGTACTTC.

The V gene is TRBV6-1, the J gene TRBJ2-5; tentative D call: TRBD1 (6 bases). V was pared by 2 bases and J by 5 bases, with 18 bases between. CDR1 is MNHNS, CDR2 SASEGT, per germline. The CDR3 totals 16 residues. In DNA form, the CDR3 reads TGTGCCAGCAGTGAAAGGGGGTCAGGCGGTTTGGAGACCCAGTACTTC. Translated: CASSERGSGGLETQYF.

This clonotype was picked up many times. The chain carries TRBV12-3 or TRBV12-4 and TRBJ2-7; D might be TRBD2 (5 bases). CDR3 length: 14 amino acids. V was shortened by 0 bases and J by 6 bases, with 12 bases between the two germline ends. CDR3 bases: TGTGCCAGCAGTTTAGCTGAGGTGGGGAGCGAGCAGTACTTC. As protein: CASSLAEVGSEQYF.

V gene TRBV12-3 or TRBV12-4 combines with J gene TRBJ1-2; D may be TRBD1 (5 bases). The CDR3 runs to 12 residues. V was clipped by 5 bases and J by 2 bases, with 6 bases between them. This CDR3 reads CASSDSNYGYTF. The DNA for the CDR3 is TGTGCCAGCAGTGACAGCAACTATGGCTACACCTTC.

This clonotype was counted ten times or more. This rearrangement joins TRBV24-1 to TRBJ2-3; no clear D gene. V was pared by 9 bases and J by 5 bases, with 14 bases between. Germline lookup yields CDR1 KGHDR and CDR2 SFDVKD. This CDR3 region has 13 residues. CDR3 in DNA: TGTGCCACCTCCGCAGTGAATGAAGATACGCAGTATTTT. Its translation: CATSAVNEDTQYF.

This clonotype was picked up many times. V usage is TRBV12-3 or TRBV12-4 and J usage is TRBJ2-3, with 8 bases fitting TRBD2. The trim removed 2 bases at V and 3 bases at J, leaving 4 bases unmatched. The CDR3 totals 15 residues. The CDR3 DNA sequence: TGTGCCAGCAGTTTACGTCGCGGGGGGACAGATACGCAGTATTTT. Protein: CASSLRRGGTDTQYF.

The gene calls are TRBV20-1 and TRBJ2-3; 8 bases are shared with TRBD2. V lost 3 bases, J lost 4 bases, and 9 bases stayed unmatched. Germline V gene data show CDR1 as DFQATT and CDR2 as SNEGSKA (reference sequence). The CDR3 extends over 15 amino acids. The CDR3 sequence is CSARLSGTRPDTQYF. The CDR3 DNA is TGCAGTGCTAGGCTTTCAGGGACTAGGCCAGATACGCAGTATTTT.

This clonotype was recorded at least ten times. The rearrangement uses TRBV5-1 and TRBJ2-1; TRBD2 aligns across 8 bases. The V gene's germline CDR1 is SGHRS and CDR2 YFSETQ. Trimming took 0 bases from V and 1 from J; bases not matched to a gene: 9. The CDR3 totals 18 residues. CDR3 region: CASSLGPLAEVSYNEQFF. CDR3 sequence (DNA): TGCGCCAGCAGCTTGGGCCCACTAGCGGAAGTTTCCTACAATGAGCAGTTCTTC.

In this sample, this clonotype turned up a few times. Here the CDR3 reads CASSQRPDSSYEQYF. In nucleotides, the CDR3 is TGCGCCAGCAGCCAAAGACCCGACAGCTCCTACGAGCAGTACTTC. The rearrangement links TRBV5-1 to TRBJ2-7, with TRBD1 as a possible D gene (5 bases). CDR1 SGHRS and CDR2 YFSETQ come from the germline V gene. CDR3 size: 15 residues. Trimming shortened V by 4 bases and J by 0 bases, and 14 bases separated the two germline ends.

The CDR3 loop reads CASSPSPGDEQFF. The CDR3 DNA reads TGTGCCAGCAGCCCCTCCCCGGGGGATGAGCAGTTCTTC. The V and J genes are TRBV11-2 and TRBJ2-1; D is perhaps TRBD2 (6 bases). The CDR3 is 13 residues long. CDR1 and CDR2 (germline): SGHAT, FQNNGV. The V end was cut by 5 bases, the J end by 8 bases, with 13 bases between.

This clonotype was seen a few times. The chain links TRBV20-1 to TRBJ2-5; D is perhaps TRBD1 (6 bases). Trimming pared 2 bases from V and 4 bases from J, leaving 14 bases between. Germline values: CDR1 DFQATT, CDR2 SNEGSKA (reference sequence). The CDR3 runs 14 residues. The CDR3 DNA reads TGCAGTGCTAGAATTGGGGGCTTTGGAGAGACCCAGTACTTC. This gives the protein CSARIGGFGETQYF.

The table lists this clonotype with a few counts. This chain joins TRBV5-1 and TRBJ2-7; 8 bases match TRBD1. The CDR3 has 15 residues. V gave up 4 bases and J gave up 6 bases; unmatched junction bases: 12. CDR1 and CDR2 from the germline V gene are SGHRS and YFSETQ. CDR3 loop: CASSQDGQGWLEQYF. The CDR3 coding sequence is TGCGCCAGCAGCCAGGACGGACAGGGTTGGCTCGAGCAGTACTTC. Full variable domain (outside the CDR3, taken from reference TRBV5-1 and TRBJ2-7): KAGVTQTPRYLIKTRGQQVTLSCSPISGHRSVSWYQQTPGQGLQFLFEYFSETQRNKGNFPGRFSGRQFSNSRSEMNVSTLELGDSALYLCASSQDGQGWLEQYFGPGTRLTVT.

J is TRBJ1-4 and V is TRBV6-5, with 8 bases matching TRBD1. Germline V lookup: CDR1 MNHEY, CDR2 SVGAGI. V was pared by 6 bases and J by 5 bases, with 14 bases of the junction left unmatched. The CDR3 is 17 amino acids. CDR3: CASSYPGTGSFNEKLFF. CDR3 nucleotides: TGTGCCAGCAGCTACCCCGGGACAGGCTCCTTCAATGAAAAACTGTTTTTT.

This clonotype was observed a few times. The chain links TRBV20-1 to TRBJ2-3; possible D gene TRBD2, 5 bases. Trimming shortened V by 2 bases and J by 2 bases, and 20 bases separated the two germline ends. The CDR3 extends over 17 amino acids. Germline V gives CDR1 DFQATT, CDR2 SNEGSKA (reference sequence). The CDR3 DNA reads as TGCAGTGCTAGAAGTCTAGCAAGTACGAGAACCACAGATACGCAGTATTTT. It specifies CSARSLASTRTTDTQYF.

The chain couples TRBV29-1 to TRBJ2-7; D not certain. V lost 4 bases, J lost 0 bases, and 7 bases lay in between. The CDR3 runs 12 residues. CDR1 is SQVTM, CDR2 ANQGSEA, per germline. For the CDR3, the DNA is TGCAGCGTTGTTCTTAGCTCCTACGAGCAGTACTTC. Amino acids: CSVVLSSYEQYF.

This clonotype has ten or more counts. The chain couples TRBV10-2 to TRBJ2-1; 12 bases align to TRBD1. Germline V gives CDR1 WSHSY, CDR2 SAAADI. With V trimmed by 2 bases and J by 0 bases, 14 bases remained unmatched. The CDR3 is 21 residues long. This CDR3 reads CASSERDYGDRGPSSYNEQFF. The CDR3 nucleotides read TGCGCCAGCAGTGAGCGGGATTATGGGGACAGGGGGCCTAGCTCCTACAATGAGCAGTTCTTC.

To note about this clonotype: At one end, the junction sequence differs from germline, possibly due to a read error. The V call is TRBV3-1, the J call TRBJ1-5, with D perhaps TRBD1 (5 bases). There are 16 residues in the CDR3. Germline V gene data show CDR1 as LGHDT and CDR2 as YNNKEL (reference sequence). The CDR3 coding sequence is TGTGCCAGCAGCCAGAAAGGAGGGGAGAGGGATCAACCCCAGCATTTT. Residues: CASSQKGGERDQPQHF.